This TCR beta chain emerged from a study of shared clonotypes between healthy human individuals. Study-wide context: The donor group consisted of two women and three men, aged 18 to 49. Study results and limitations: Across subsets, estimated richness was generally greater for naive than for memory populations.

Clones were read by immunoSEQ multiplex PCR, and TCRdb kept only the in-frame ones, dropping some. The profile shows 1.5 million to 2.5 million clones, roughly 95% of them singletons. Concerning this clone: As yet, its antigen is unknown.

CDR3 length: 15 residues. The ends were cut back, 2 bases at V and 2 bases at J, with 10 bases in the middle. Germline-derived CDR1 and CDR2 are ENHRY and SYGVKD. The naive CD8 population came from CD45RO-negative cells selected for CCR7, without terminally differentiated effector memory CD45RA+ cells. Material: naive CD8+ T cells sorted from blood. The chain links TRBV10-3 to TRBJ2-1; D possibly corresponds to TRBD1 (5 bases). The receptor comes from a man aged 18 to 30 in good health. In nucleotides, the CDR3 is TGTGCCATCAGTGAGGCCCCAGGGACCTACAATGAGCAGTTCTTC. Encoded protein: CAISEAPGTYNEQFF.